Below are 20 T cell receptor beta chains sequenced from a single sample in a study of blood T cells in healthy people across ages. Next came a second PCR, run for about 7 to 12 cycles, which used a sample-barcoded 5' primer along with a J-beta primer mix. TCRdb recomputed calls from the 5' RACE reads with MiXCR, one row per CDR3 protein. The data show a few hundred thousand distinct CDR3 sequences, roughly a quarter seen once. Another study also made use of these data, one on T cells of mothers and their children.

Material: blood. The receptors derive from a boy between 2 and 10 years old in good health.

J is TRBJ2-1 and V is TRBV20-1; 9 nucleotides match TRBD2. This CDR3 region has 16 residues. J was trimmed by 0 bases and V by 4 bases; bases with no gene match: 7. Germline assignment: CDR1 DFQATT and CDR2 SNEGSKA (reference sequence). The CDR3: CSAITTSGSSYNEQFF. The DNA for the CDR3 is TGCAGTGCTATCACGACTAGCGGTAGCTCCTACAATGAGCAGTTCTTC.

The chain combines TRBV5-1 with TRBJ2-3; TRBD1 might be the D (6 bases). CDR1 is SGHRS and CDR2 is YFSETQ in the germline V gene. Deletions cut 1 base from V and 2 bases from J, with 11 bases between. This CDR3 is built from 15 residues. CDR3 sequence: CASSLNGGPTDTQYF. For the CDR3, the DNA is TGCGCCAGCAGCTTGAATGGGGGCCCCACAGATACGCAGTATTTT.

This clonotype was seen only a few times. This chain uses TRBV11-2 with TRBJ1-6; D is unclear. V shed 1 base and J shed 6 bases, with 10 bases lying between them. The V gene's germline CDR1 is SGHAT and CDR2 FQNNGV. CDR3 length equals 15 residues. CDR3 sequence reads: CASSLGREGNSPLHF. In nucleotides, the CDR3 is TGTGCCAGCAGCTTAGGTAGAGAGGGTAATTCACCCCTCCACTTT.

V gene TRBV2 combines with J gene TRBJ2-7; either TRBD1 or TRBD2 may supply D (5 bases each). The CDR3 runs 12 residues. The V gene lost 6 bases and the J gene lost 2 bases, with 8 bases spanning the gap. Germline values: CDR1 SNHLY, CDR2 FYNNEI. The CDR3: CASRWDPYEQYF. CDR3 DNA: TGTGCCAGCAGATGGGACCCCTACGAGCAGTACTTC. Full variable domain (rest looked up from reference TRBV2 and TRBJ2-7): EPEVTQTPSHQVTQMGQEVILRCVPISNHLYFYWYRQILGQKVEFLVSFYNNEISEKSEIFDDQFSVERPDGSNFTLKIRSTKLEDSAMYFCASRWDPYEQYFGPGTRLTVT.

This clonotype was recorded a few times. This rearrangement joins TRBV7-3 to TRBJ1-2, with a tentative D call TRBD1 (5 bases). Trimming shortened V by 5 bases and J by 4 bases, and 14 bases separated the two germline ends. Looked up from germline, CDR1 is SGHTA and CDR2 is FQGTGA. The CDR3 length is 14 residues. The DNA for the CDR3 is TGTGCCAGCAGCCCAGACGAGACAGCCTATGGCTACACCTTC. This translates into CASSPDETAYGYTF.

A few counts support this clonotype. V usage is TRBV2 and J usage is TRBJ1-2; 8 positions match TRBD1. CDR1 is SNHLY and CDR2 is FYNNEI in the germline V gene. V lost 10 bases to trimming and J lost 6 bases; unmatched junction nucleotides: 4. This CDR3 spans 11 amino acids. CDR3: CATKDRDGYTF. The CDR3, as DNA: TGTGCCACTAAGGACAGGGATGGCTACACCTTC.

This clonotype was picked up a small number of times. This chain joins TRBV27 and TRBJ2-1; TRBD2 might be the D (6 bases). V lost 5 bases and J lost 5, with 16 bases in between. CDR1 and CDR2 (germline): MNHEY, SMNVEV (reference sequence). The CDR3 sequence is 15 residues long. CDR3 sequence reads: CASSLERARDNEQFF. Written as DNA, the CDR3 is TGTGCCAGCAGTCTCGAGCGGGCCCGGGACAATGAGCAGTTCTTC.

A word on this clonotype: The CDR3 carries no conserved terminal phenylalanine or tryptophan, so it likely arises from a read error. This chain joins TRBV18 and TRBJ1-4; a possible D gene is TRBD1 (5 bases). This CDR3 contains 13 residues. In germline, CDR1 is KGHSH, CDR2 LQKENI. Trimming shortened V by 3 bases and J by 8 bases, and 10 bases separated the two germline ends. CDR3 amino acids: CASSPGRAEKLFS. The CDR3 nucleotides read TGTGCCAGCTCACCGGGCAGGGCAGAAAAACTGTTTTCT.

The chain recombines TRBV9 with TRBJ2-7; perhaps TRBD2 as D (5 bases). CDR3 length: 13 amino acids. V was clipped by 0 bases and J by 3 bases, with 7 bases between them. Germline CDR1 and CDR2: SGDLS and YYNGEE. The chain's CDR3 is CASSVATIYEQYF. The CDR3 DNA sequence: TGTGCCAGCAGCGTAGCGACTATCTACGAGCAGTACTTC.

This clonotype was recorded at least ten times. The junction shows a germline mismatch at one end, possibly a read error. The chain combines TRBV5-1 with TRBJ1-4; D is perhaps TRBD1 (5 bases). Germline CDR1 reads SGHRS; CDR2 reads YFSETQ. The CDR3 consists of 14 residues. CDR3 nucleotide sequence: TGTGCCAGCAGCTTGGCGGGGGACAATGAAAAACTGTTTTTT. It specifies CASSLAGDNEKLFF.

This clonotype was seen a handful of times. The chain recombines TRBV10-2 with TRBJ1-2; a weak D match, TRBD1 (6 bases). The V gene lost 2 bases and the J gene lost 11 bases, with 21 bases spanning the gap. The CDR3 loop spans 15 amino acids. The germline V gene encodes CDR1 WSHSY and CDR2 SAAADI. The CDR3 here is CASSESRGGPRGYTF. The CDR3 nucleotides read TGCGCCAGCAGTGAGAGCCGGGGGGGCCCCCGCGGTTACACCTTC.

V and J are TRBV7-9 and TRBJ2-6; tentatively, D is TRBD1 or TRBD2 (5 bases each). This CDR3 comprises 15 residues. Germline V gene lookup returns CDR1 SEHNR and CDR2 FQNEAQ (reference sequence). The V and J ends lost 5 bases and 0 bases respectively, with 8 bases between them. The CDR3 DNA reads as TGTGCCAGCAGCGATGGGACCTCTGGGGCCAACGTCCTGACTTTC. This gives the protein CASSDGTSGANVLTF.

This clonotype showed up just a few times. V gene TRBV25-1 combines with J gene TRBJ2-7; 9 bases fit TRBD1. There are 14 residues in the CDR3. Germline V gene lookup returns CDR1 MGHDK and CDR2 SYGVNS. The DNA of the CDR3 is TGTGCGACAGGTAGGGACAGGGCCTCCTACGAGCAGTACTTC. It is translated as CATGRDRASYEQYF.

This clonotype has only a few counts. V gene TRBV27 combines with J gene TRBJ2-3, with TRBD2 matching over 8 bases. Germline-derived CDR1 and CDR2 are MNHEY and SMNVEV (reference sequence). CDR3 length: 16 amino acids. V lost 2 bases, J lost 3 bases, and 7 bases stayed unmatched. The CDR3 protein is CASSLRAGGRTDTQYF. The CDR3 DNA reads as TGTGCCAGCAGTTTACGGGCGGGGGGAAGGACAGATACGCAGTATTTT.

The chain recombines TRBV4-1 with TRBJ2-1; 10 bases agree with TRBD2. Germline V gene lookup returns CDR1 MGHRA and CDR2 YSYEKL. The CDR3 runs to 19 residues. J lost 4 bases, V lost 3 bases, and 15 bases had no gene match. CDR3 DNA: TGCGCCAGCAGCCAGGTTTGGGCTAGCGGGAGCCCTAAATACAATGAGCAGTTCTTC. Protein sequence: CASSQVWASGSPKYNEQFF.

The rearrangement links TRBV3-1 to TRBJ1-2; D is ambiguous. Trimming removed 2 bases from V and 4 bases from J, with 14 bases in between. The CDR3 has 15 residues. Germline CDR1 reads LGHDT; CDR2 reads YNNKEL (reference sequence). CDR3 nucleotide sequence: TGTGCCAGCAGCCAAAGTGGGAGTTTTAGCTATGGCTACACCTTC. It is translated as CASSQSGSFSYGYTF.

There are many counts of this clonotype. The chain couples TRBV12-5 to TRBJ1-3, with TRBD1 as a possible D gene (6 bases). CDR3 length: 15 residues. The V end was cut by 5 bases, the J end by 0 bases, with 11 bases between. Germline assignment: CDR1 LGHNT and CDR2 FRNRAP. CDR3 sequence: CASGPDSNSGNTIYF. The CDR3 DNA sequence: TGTGCTAGTGGTCCGGACAGCAACTCTGGAAACACCATATATTTT. Variable domain in full (rest from reference TRBV12-5 and TRBJ1-3): DARVTQTPRHKVTEMGQEVTMRCQPILGHNTVFWYRQTMMQGLELLAYFRNRAPLDDSGMPKDRFSAEMPDATLATLKIQPSEPRDSAVYFCASGPDSNSGNTIYFGEGSWLTVV.

V gene TRBV4-3 combines with J gene TRBJ2-3; the D gene is possibly TRBD2 (6 bases). Germline-derived CDR1 and CDR2 are LGHNA and YSLEER. CDR3 length: 17 amino acids. Trimming removed 0 bases from V and 3 bases from J, with 16 bases in between. The CDR3 sequence: CASSQDQPGGGTDTQYF. CDR3 DNA sequence: TGCGCCAGCAGCCAAGATCAGCCAGGAGGAGGGACAGATACGCAGTATTTT.

The chain recombines TRBV20-1 with TRBJ2-5, with 10 bases aligning to TRBD1. The J call may be mistaken, given a closer DNA end match to TRBJ2-7. Germline V gene data show CDR1 as DFQATT and CDR2 as SNEGSKA (reference sequence). This CDR3 has 12 residues. The CDR3 is CSAGQGVYEQYF. For the CDR3, the DNA is TGCAGTGCTGGACAGGGGGTCTACGAGCAGTACTTC.

This clonotype was found many times. The rearrangement joins TRBV6-5 to TRBJ2-4, with a tentative D call TRBD1 (6 bases). Per germline, CDR1 MNHEY and CDR2 SVGAGI. The ends were cut back, 8 bases at V and 1 base at J, with 12 bases in the middle. The CDR3 runs 14 residues. The CDR3 DNA reads TGTGCCAGCGGCCAGGGGCTGGCCAAAAACATTCAGTACTTC. Its translation is CASGQGLAKNIQYF.